The 10 T cell receptor beta chains presented below share a single source sample, sequenced in a study of blood T cell repertoires in COVID-19. Produced via immunoSEQ multiplex PCR; TCRdb's table is partial and in-frame only. There are over 150,000 clones in the sample; about four fifths occur only once, and around 7% lies in the top ten. Sequencing used PBMCs or T cells enriched from blood (not recorded which). These receptor sequences come from a man aged 40-49 years who had recovered from COVID-19.

This CDR3 reads CASSPRQGQQTQYF. The CDR3 DNA reads TGTGCCAGCTCACCCAGACAGGGTCAACAGACCCAGTACTTC. The rearrangement joins TRBV18 to TRBJ2-5; TRBD1 matches at 7 bases. This CDR3 contains 14 residues. V shed 3 bases and J 6 bases; nucleotides not matched to a gene: 7. The germline V gene encodes CDR1 KGHSH and CDR2 LQKENI.

The V call is TRBV18, the J call TRBJ1-2, with 10 bases that match TRBD1. J lost 0 bases, V lost 2 bases, and 3 bases had no gene match. This CDR3 has 16 amino acids. Germline V gene lookup returns CDR1 KGHSH and CDR2 LQKENI. CDR3 region: CASSPSGTGANYGYTF. CDR3 nucleotide sequence: TGTGCCAGCTCACCATCCGGGACAGGGGCTAACTATGGCTACACCTTC.

This sequence joins TRBV19 and TRBJ2-7; 8 positions agree with TRBD1. The CDR3 runs 16 residues. Germline CDR1 is LNHDA and CDR2 is SQIVND (reference sequence). After removal of 5 bases from V and 0 bases from J, the junction contained 9 bases not matched to a gene. Here the CDR3 reads CASSRGQGALSYEQYF. CDR3 coding DNA: TGTGCCAGTAGTCGAGGCCAGGGGGCCCTCTCCTACGAGCAGTACTTC.

In regard to this clone: Other DNA sequences in this sample translate to the same CDR3. The rearrangement joins TRBV5-4 to TRBJ1-2; D might be TRBD1 (5 bases). Germline CDR1 reads SGHNT; CDR2 reads YYREEE (reference sequence). Trimming took 1 base from V and 2 from J, leaving 6 bases between them. The CDR3 sequence is 13 residues long. As DNA, the CDR3 is TGTGCCAGCAGCTTGTCAGGGAACTATGGCTACACCTTC. This codes for CASSLSGNYGYTF.

This clone was found once. The chain recombines TRBV19 with TRBJ2-4, with a tentative D call TRBD1 (6 bases). Trimming pared 5 bases from V and 6 bases from J, leaving 14 bases between. This CDR3 contains 14 residues. Germline V gene sequence: CDR1 LNHDA, CDR2 SQIVND (reference sequence). The DNA of the CDR3 is TGTGCCAGTAGTGGACATGGACAGTTAAACATTCAGTACTTC. It translates to CASSGHGQLNIQYF.

The chain couples TRBV28 to TRBJ1-1; D unresolved. Trimming stripped 5 bases from V and 2 bases from J, with 18 bases between. Germline-derived CDR1 and CDR2 are MDHEN and SYDVKM. The CDR3 contains 16 residues. DNA of the CDR3: TGTGCCAGCAGTCTAGTTCTCCGGCAGCCAAACACTGAAGCTTTCTTT. Amino acid sequence: CASSLVLRQPNTEAFF.

This clone was detected only once. V and J are TRBV2 and TRBJ1-2; D unresolved. V was cut by 2 bases and J by 8 bases, with 15 bases left in between. The CDR3 sequence is 14 residues long. CDR1 and CDR2 (germline): SNHLY, FYNNEI. CDR3 region: CASSESRTERGYTF. Here the CDR3 DNA reads TGTGCCAGCAGTGAAAGTAGAACCGAGAGAGGCTACACCTTC.

The sample holds one count of this clone. The rearrangement links TRBV18 to TRBJ1-1; D uncertain. The CDR3 covers 12 residues. Trimming took off 5 bases at V and 1 base at J, with 5 bases between the two ends. Per the germline V gene, CDR1 is KGHSH and CDR2 is LQKENI. In nucleotides, the CDR3 is TGTGCCAGCTCAAAGCCGAACACTGAAGCTTTCTTT. Translated, it gives CASSKPNTEAFF. Complete variable domain (other parts from reference TRBV18 and TRBJ1-1): NAGVMQNPRHLVRRRGQEARLRCSPMKGHSHVYWYRQLPEEGLKFMVYLQKENIIDESGMPKERFSAEFPKEGPSILRIQQVVRGDSAAYFCASSKPNTEAFFGQGTRLTVV.

The chain is built from TRBV5-1 and TRBJ1-6; 8 bases align to TRBD1. The J segment lost 5 bases and the V segment lost 4 bases, leaving 5 bases of the junction unmatched. Germline V CDR1 and CDR2: SGHRS, YFSETQ. The CDR3 has 15 residues. The chain's CDR3 is CASSTQGGHNSPLHF. The CDR3 coding sequence is TGCGCCAGCAGCACACAGGGGGGTCATAATTCACCCCTCCACTTT. Supplemented by reference TRBV5-1 and TRBJ1-6, the full variable domain reads KAGVTQTPRYLIKTRGQQVTLSCSPISGHRSVSWYQQTPGQGLQFLFEYFSETQRNKGNFPGRFSGRQFSNSRSEMNVSTLELGDSALYLCASSTQGGHNSPLHFGNGTRLTVT.

The V call is TRBV5-4, the J call TRBJ2-1; perhaps TRBD2 as D (5 bases). Per germline, CDR1 SGHNT and CDR2 YYREEE (reference sequence). Trimming took off 8 bases at V and 4 bases at J, with 19 bases between the two ends. This CDR3 region has 15 residues. The CDR3 DNA reads TGTGCCAGTAAAGGTGGCGGCGGGTCTTACAATGAGCAGTTCTTC. Encoded protein: CASKGGGGSYNEQFF.